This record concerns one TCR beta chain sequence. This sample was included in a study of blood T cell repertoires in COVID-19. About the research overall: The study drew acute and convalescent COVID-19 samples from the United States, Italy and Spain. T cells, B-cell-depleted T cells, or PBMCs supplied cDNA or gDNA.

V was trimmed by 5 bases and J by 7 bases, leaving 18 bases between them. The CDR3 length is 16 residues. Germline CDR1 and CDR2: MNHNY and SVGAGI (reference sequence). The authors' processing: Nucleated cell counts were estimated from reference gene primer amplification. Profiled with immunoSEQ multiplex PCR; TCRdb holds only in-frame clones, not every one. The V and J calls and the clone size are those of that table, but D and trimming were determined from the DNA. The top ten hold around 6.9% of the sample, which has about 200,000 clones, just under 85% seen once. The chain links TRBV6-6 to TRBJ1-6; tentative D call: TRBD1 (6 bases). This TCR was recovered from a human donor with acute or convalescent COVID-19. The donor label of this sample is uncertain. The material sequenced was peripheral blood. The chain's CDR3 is CASSVTPTGTNSPLHF. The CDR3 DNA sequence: TGTGCCAGCAGTGTGACGCCCACAGGGACCAATTCACCCCTCCACTTT.